The source of this T cell receptor beta chain is a study of blood T cell repertoires in COVID-19. Looking at the study overall: Acute-phase and convalescent COVID-19 samples originated in the United States, Italy and Spain. Sample material is recorded as cDNA or gDNA derived from T cells, B-cell-depleted T cells, or PBMCs.

Recovered Cohort 3 donors showed two negative PCRs, clearance, or symptom resolution. Using immunoSEQ multiplex PCR, the repertoire was profiled, and TCRdb retains in-frame clones only, with some absent. The data contain hundreds of thousands of clones, approximately 86% of them singletons. The CDR3 has 13 amino acids. Trimming removed 5 bases at V and 8 bases at J, with 14 bases between. The specimen sequenced was PBMCs or T cells enriched from blood (not recorded which). This receptor was identified in a woman aged 18-29 years who had recovered from COVID-19. V and J are TRBV12-3 or TRBV12-4 and TRBJ2-3; D remains unclear. This chain's CDR3 is CASSRGSLGTQYF. The CDR3 DNA is TGTGCCAGCAGTCGCGGCTCACTCGGTACGCAGTATTTT.